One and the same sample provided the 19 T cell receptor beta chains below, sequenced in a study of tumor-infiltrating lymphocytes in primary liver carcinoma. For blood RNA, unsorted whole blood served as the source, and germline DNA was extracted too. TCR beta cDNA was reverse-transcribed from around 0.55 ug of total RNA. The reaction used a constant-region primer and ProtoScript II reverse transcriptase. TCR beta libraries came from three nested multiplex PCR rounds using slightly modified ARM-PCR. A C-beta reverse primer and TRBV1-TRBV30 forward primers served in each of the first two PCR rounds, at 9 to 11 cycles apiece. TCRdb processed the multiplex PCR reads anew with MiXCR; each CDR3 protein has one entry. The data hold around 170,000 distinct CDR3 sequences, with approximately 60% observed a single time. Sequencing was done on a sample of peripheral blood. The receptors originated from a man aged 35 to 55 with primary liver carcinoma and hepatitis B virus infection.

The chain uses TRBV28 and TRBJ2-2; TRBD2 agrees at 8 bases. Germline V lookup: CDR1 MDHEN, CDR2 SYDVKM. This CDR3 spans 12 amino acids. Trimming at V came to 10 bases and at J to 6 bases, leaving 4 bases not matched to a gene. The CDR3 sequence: CATREGPGELFF. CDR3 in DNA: TGTGCCACTCGGGAGGGCCCCGGGGAGCTGTTTTTT.

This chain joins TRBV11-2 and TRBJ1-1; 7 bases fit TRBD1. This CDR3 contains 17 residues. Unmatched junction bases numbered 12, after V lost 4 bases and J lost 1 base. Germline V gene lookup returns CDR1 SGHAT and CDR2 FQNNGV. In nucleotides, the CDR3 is TGTGCCAGCAGCTACCCTCCGGGGCAGGGGGGGAACACTGAAGCTTTCTTT. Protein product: CASSYPPGQGGNTEAFF.

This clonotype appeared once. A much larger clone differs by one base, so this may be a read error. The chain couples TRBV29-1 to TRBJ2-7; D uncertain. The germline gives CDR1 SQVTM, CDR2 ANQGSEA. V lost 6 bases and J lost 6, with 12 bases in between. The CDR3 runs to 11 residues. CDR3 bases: TGCAGCGTCCTGGACGTATCCGAGCAGTACTTC. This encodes CSVLDVSEQYF.

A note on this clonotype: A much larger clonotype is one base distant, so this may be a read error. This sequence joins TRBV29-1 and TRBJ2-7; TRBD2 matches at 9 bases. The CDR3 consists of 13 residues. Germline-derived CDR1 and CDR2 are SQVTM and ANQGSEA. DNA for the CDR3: TGCTGCGTACCGGGACTAGCAGGTTACGAGCAGTACTTC. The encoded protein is CCVPGLAGYEQYF.

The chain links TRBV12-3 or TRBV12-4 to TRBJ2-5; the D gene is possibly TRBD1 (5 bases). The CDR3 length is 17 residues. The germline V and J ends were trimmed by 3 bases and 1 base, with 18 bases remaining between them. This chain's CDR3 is CASSFPNTGDPQETQYF. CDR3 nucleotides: TGTGCCAGCAGTTTCCCGAATACAGGTGACCCCCAAGAGACCCAGTACTTC.

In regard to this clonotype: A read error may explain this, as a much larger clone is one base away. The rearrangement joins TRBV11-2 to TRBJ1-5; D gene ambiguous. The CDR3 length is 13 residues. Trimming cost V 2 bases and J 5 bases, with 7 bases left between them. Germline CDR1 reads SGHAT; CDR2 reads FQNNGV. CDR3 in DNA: TGTGCCAGCAGCTTATTGGGGTATCAGCCCCAGCATTTT. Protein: CASSLLGYQPQHF. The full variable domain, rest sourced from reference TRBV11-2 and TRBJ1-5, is EAGVAQSPRYKIIEKRQSVAFWCNPISGHATLYWYQQILGQGPKLLIQFQNNGVVDDSQLPKDRFSAERLKGVDSTLKIQPAKLEDSAVYLCASSLLGYQPQHFGDGTRLSIL.

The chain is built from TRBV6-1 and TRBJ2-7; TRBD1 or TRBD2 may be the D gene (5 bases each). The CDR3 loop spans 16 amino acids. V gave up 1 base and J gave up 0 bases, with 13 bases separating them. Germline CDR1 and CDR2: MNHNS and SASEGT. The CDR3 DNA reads TGTGCCAGCAGTGAAGGGTGGGGGAAGCTCTCCTACGAGCAGTACTTC. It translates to CASSEGWGKLSYEQYF.

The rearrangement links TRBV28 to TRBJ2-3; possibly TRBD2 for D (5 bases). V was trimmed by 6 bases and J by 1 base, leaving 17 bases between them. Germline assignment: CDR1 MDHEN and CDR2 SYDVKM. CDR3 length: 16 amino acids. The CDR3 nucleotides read TGTGCCAGCAGCCCCCCCCGGGGTGTGGGCACAGATACGCAGTATTTT. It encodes CASSPPRGVGTDTQYF.

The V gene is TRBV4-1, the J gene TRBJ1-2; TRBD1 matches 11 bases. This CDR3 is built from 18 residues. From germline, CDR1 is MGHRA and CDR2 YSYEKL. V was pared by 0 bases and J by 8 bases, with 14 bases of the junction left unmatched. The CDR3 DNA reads TGCGCCAGCAGCCAAGAAAGGGGATACCGGACAGGGGGCAAAGGCTACACCTTC. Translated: CASSQERGYRTGGKGYTF.

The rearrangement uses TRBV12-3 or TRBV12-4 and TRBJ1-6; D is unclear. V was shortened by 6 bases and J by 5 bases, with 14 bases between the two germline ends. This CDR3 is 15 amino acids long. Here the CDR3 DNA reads TGTGCCAGCAGCCGGGCTCCGGGGAATAATTCACCCCTCCACTTT. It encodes CASSRAPGNNSPLHF.

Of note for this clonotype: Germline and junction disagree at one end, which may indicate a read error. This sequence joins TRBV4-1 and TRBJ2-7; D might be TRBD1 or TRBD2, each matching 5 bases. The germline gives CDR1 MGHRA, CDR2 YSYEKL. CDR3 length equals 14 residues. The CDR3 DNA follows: TGCGCCAGCAGCCGAGAGGGGCAGGCCTACGAGCAGCACTTC. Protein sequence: CASSREGQAYEQHF.

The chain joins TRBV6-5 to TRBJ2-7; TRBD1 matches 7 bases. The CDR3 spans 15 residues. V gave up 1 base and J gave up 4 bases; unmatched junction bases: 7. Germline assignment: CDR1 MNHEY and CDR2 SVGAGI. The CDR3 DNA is TGTGCCAGCAGTTACTTGGGACAGCAACTTTACGAGCAGTACTTC. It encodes CASSYLGQQLYEQYF.

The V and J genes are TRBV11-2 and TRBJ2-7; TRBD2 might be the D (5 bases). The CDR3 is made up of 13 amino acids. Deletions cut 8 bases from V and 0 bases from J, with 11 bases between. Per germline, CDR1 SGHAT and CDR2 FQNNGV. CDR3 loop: CASSSFSSYEQYF. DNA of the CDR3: TGTGCCAGCTCTAGCTTCAGCTCCTACGAGCAGTACTTC.

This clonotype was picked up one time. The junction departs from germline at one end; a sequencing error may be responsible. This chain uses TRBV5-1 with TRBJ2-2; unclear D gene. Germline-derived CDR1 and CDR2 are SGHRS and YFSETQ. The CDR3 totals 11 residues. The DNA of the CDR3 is TGCGCCATCAGCTTGTACGGGGAGCTGTTTTTT. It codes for CAISLYGELFF.

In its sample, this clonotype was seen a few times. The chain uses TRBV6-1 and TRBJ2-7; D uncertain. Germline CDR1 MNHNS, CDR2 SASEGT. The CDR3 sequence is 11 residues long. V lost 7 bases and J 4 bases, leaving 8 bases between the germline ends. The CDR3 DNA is TGTGCCAGCATTCTGGGGTACGAGCAGTACTTC. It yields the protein CASILGYEQYF.

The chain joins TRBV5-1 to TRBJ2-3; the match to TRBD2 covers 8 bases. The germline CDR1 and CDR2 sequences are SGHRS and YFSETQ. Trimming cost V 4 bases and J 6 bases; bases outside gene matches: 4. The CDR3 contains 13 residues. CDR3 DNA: TGCGCCAGCAGCACGGGGGGGACGGATACGCAGTATTTT. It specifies CASSTGGTDTQYF.

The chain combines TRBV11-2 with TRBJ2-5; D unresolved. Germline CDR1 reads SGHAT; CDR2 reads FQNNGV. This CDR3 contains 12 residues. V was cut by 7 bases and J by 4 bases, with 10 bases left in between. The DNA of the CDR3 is TGTGCCAGCAACATGAGCGTAGAGACCCAGTACTTC. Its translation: CASNMSVETQYF.

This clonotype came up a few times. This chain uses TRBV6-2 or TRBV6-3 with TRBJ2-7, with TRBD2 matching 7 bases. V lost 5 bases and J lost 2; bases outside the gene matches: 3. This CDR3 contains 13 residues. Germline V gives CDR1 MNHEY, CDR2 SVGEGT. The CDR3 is CASSRAGAYEQYF. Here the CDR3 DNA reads TGTGCCAGCAGTCGGGCGGGAGCCTACGAGCAGTACTTC.

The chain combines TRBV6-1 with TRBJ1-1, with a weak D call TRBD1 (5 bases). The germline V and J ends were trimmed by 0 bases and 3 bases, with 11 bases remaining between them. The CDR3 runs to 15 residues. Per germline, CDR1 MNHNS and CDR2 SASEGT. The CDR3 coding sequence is TGTGCCAGCAGTGAAGCGGGGGGGGATGACACTGAAGCTTTCTTT. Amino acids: CASSEAGGDDTEAFF.